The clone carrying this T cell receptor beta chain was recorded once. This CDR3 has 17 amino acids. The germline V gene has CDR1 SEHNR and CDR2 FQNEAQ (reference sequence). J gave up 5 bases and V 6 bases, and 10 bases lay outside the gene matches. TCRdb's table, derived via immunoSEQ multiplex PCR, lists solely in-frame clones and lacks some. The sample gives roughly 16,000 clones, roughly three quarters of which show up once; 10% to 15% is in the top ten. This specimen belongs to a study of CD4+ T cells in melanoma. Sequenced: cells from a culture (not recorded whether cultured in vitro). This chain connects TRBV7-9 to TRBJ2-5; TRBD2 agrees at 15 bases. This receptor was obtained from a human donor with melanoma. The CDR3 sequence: CASSPGLAGGPRETQYF. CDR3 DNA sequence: TGTGCCAGCAGTCCTGGACTAGCGGGGGGGCCGCGGGAGACCCAGTACTTC.